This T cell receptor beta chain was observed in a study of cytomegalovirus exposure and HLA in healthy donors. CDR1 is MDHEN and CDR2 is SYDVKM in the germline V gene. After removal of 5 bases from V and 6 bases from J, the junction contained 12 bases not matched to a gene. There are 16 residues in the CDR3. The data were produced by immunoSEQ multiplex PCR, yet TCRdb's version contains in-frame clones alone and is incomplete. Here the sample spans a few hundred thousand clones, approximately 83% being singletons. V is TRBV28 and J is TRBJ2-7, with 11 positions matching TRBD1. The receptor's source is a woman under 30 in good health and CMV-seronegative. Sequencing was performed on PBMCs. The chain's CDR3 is CASSQLGQGALGEQYF. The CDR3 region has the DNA TGTGCCAGCAGTCAACTAGGACAGGGGGCTCTAGGCGAGCAGTACTTC.